This T cell receptor (beta chain) stems from a study of blood T cell repertoires in COVID-19. Study-level information: Spain, Italy and the United States supplied samples that represented acute and convalescent COVID-19. Sources were T cells, B-cell-depleted T cells, or PBMCs; the material itself was cDNA or gDNA.

Original methodology: Nucleated cell number was recorded as an estimate derived from reference gene primer amplification. TCRdb's copy holds only in-frame clones and misses some; the assay was immunoSEQ multiplex PCR. V and J calls and clone size follow that table, whereas D and trimming were derived from the DNA. The sample yields 25,000 to 40,000 clones, approximately 85% seen once. The sequencing input was peripheral blood. The source of this sequence is a woman aged 60 to 75 with active COVID-19.

Here the CDR3 DNA reads TGTGCCAGTGGGACTAGCGGGGGGGCTGGCACCGGGGAGCTGTTTTTT. It codes for CASGTSGGAGTGELFF. The V and J genes are TRBV19 and TRBJ2-2; 16 nucleotides agree with TRBD2. The CDR3 is made up of 16 amino acids. Germline V gene data show CDR1 as LNHDA and CDR2 as SQIVND (reference sequence). The ends lost 8 bases at V and 4 bases at J; junction bases unmatched: 4.